Presented here are 28 T cell receptor beta chains from one specimen sequenced in a study of blood T cell repertoires in COVID-19. Here immunoSEQ multiplex PCR was the method, and the copy in TCRdb shows in-frame clones only, minus some. The sample has 150,000 or so clones; roughly 90% are singletons. Sequencing was done on a sample of peripheral blood. The receptors stem from a human donor in a cohort sampled during active COVID-19.

This CDR3 is CASSQDTGQGDYGYTF. In DNA, the CDR3 is TGTGCCAGCAGCCAAGATACAGGCCAAGGGGACTATGGCTACACCTTC. J is TRBJ1-2 and V is TRBV4-2, with D possibly being TRBD1 (5 bases). Germline CDR1 is LGHNA and CDR2 is YNFKEQ. Trimming left V 0 bases short and J 3 bases short, with 14 bases between. The CDR3 sequence is 16 residues long.

The chain combines TRBV28 with TRBJ1-5; D unresolved. V lost 3 bases, J lost 4 bases, and 10 bases lay in between. The CDR3 totals 14 residues. The V gene's germline CDR1 is MDHEN and CDR2 SYDVKM. The CDR3, as DNA: TGTGCCAGCAGTTTGTCCTCCAGGAATCAGCCCCAGCATTTT. Protein sequence: CASSLSSRNQPQHF.

As to this clone: Germline and junction disagree at one end, which may indicate a read error. CDR3 loop: CASSPGSSLGETQYF. CDR3 DNA: TGTGCTAGCAGCCCCGGCAGTTCCCTCGGGGAGACCCAGTACTTC. The chain combines TRBV7-7 with TRBJ2-5; D gene unclear. CDR3 size: 15 residues. Germline V gene sequence: CDR1 SSHAT, CDR2 FNYEAQ (reference sequence).

The chain combines TRBV11-2 with TRBJ2-7; 10 bases align to TRBD1. The ends lost 0 bases at V and 6 bases at J; junction bases unmatched: 8. This CDR3 is built from 16 residues. The germline CDR1 and CDR2 sequences are SGHAT and FQNNGV. The CDR3 nucleotides are TGTGCCAGCAGCTTAGACGACTCGGGACAGGGGCCCGAGCAGTACTTC. Amino acids: CASSLDDSGQGPEQYF.

The rearrangement links TRBV6-2 or TRBV6-3 to TRBJ2-1; D is perhaps TRBD2 (6 bases). The V and J ends lost 2 bases and 3 bases respectively, with 8 bases between them. Germline V lookup: CDR1 MNHEY, CDR2 SVGEGT. CDR3 length: 14 residues. The CDR3 DNA reads as TGTGCCAGCAGTTACGAGACTAGCTACAATGAGCAGTTCTTC. This gives the protein CASSYETSYNEQFF.

This clone was seen ten or more times. The chain joins TRBV27 to TRBJ2-3, with D tentatively TRBD2 (6 bases). The germline V gene encodes CDR1 MNHEY and CDR2 SMNVEV (reference sequence). This CDR3 is 14 amino acids long. With 5 bases removed from V and 6 bases from J, the gap between germline ends came to 15 bases. The CDR3, as DNA: TGTGCCAGCAGTCCCCGGGACTCGTCGGATACGCAGTATTTT. Encoded protein: CASSPRDSSDTQYF.

V is TRBV27 and J is TRBJ2-7; 8 nucleotides line up with TRBD1. The CDR3 has 15 amino acids. After removal of 4 bases from V and 3 bases from J, the junction contained 8 bases not matched to a gene. Looked up from germline, CDR1 is MNHEY and CDR2 is SMNVEV (reference sequence). CDR3 loop: CASSSTGEPYYEQYF. In nucleotides, the CDR3 is TGTGCCAGCAGTTCGACAGGGGAACCTTACTACGAGCAGTACTTC.

The chain is built from TRBV6-5 and TRBJ1-6; weak D call: TRBD1 (5 bases). Germline V CDR1 and CDR2: MNHEY, SVGAGI. The CDR3 is 15 residues long. The V and J ends lost 5 bases and 3 bases respectively, with 11 bases between them. CDR3 sequence: CASSSGTRYNSPLHF. The CDR3 DNA is TGTGCCAGCAGTAGCGGGACTCGCTATAATTCACCCCTCCACTTT.

This clone was picked up a small number of times. This chain uses TRBV7-2 with TRBJ1-1; 9 nucleotides agree with TRBD1. V shed 5 bases, J shed 4 bases, and the junction held 5 bases outside the gene matches. The length of the CDR3 is 14 residues. The germline V gene has CDR1 SGHTA and CDR2 FQGNSA. The CDR3 reads CASSGQGPGTEAFF. In DNA, the CDR3 is TGTGCCAGCAGCGGACAGGGGCCGGGCACTGAAGCTTTCTTT.

This chain joins TRBV7-2 and TRBJ1-5, with D hard to call. Looked up from germline, CDR1 is SGHTA and CDR2 is FQGNSA. This CDR3 has 13 amino acids. The ends were cut back, 8 bases at V and 0 bases at J, with 8 bases in the middle. The CDR3 DNA sequence: TGTGCCAGCGCGCGAGATAGCAATCAGCCCCAGCATTTT. It yields the protein CASARDSNQPQHF.

Only one count was recorded for this clone. In nucleotides, the CDR3 is TGTGCCAGCAGCTTAGTAGCCGTTGGGGAGGACATTCAGTACTTC. Protein product: CASSLVAVGEDIQYF. The chain combines TRBV13 with TRBJ2-4; D might be TRBD2 (6 bases). The V gene lost 1 base and the J gene lost 8 bases, with 15 bases spanning the gap. This CDR3 is built from 15 residues. Germline-derived CDR1 and CDR2 are PRHDT and FYEKMQ (reference sequence).

This sequence joins TRBV5-6 and TRBJ1-1; D not certain. Germline V gene lookup returns CDR1 SGHDT and CDR2 YYEEEE. V lost 0 bases and J 5 bases, leaving 5 bases between the germline ends. The CDR3 is 12 amino acids. The CDR3 region has the DNA TGTGCCAGCAGCTTGGTTAGTACTGAAGCTTTCTTT. As protein: CASSLVSTEAFF.

This chain joins TRBV19 and TRBJ1-4; TRBD1 aligns across 7 bases. CDR3 length: 15 amino acids. Germline V gives CDR1 LNHDA, CDR2 SQIVND (reference sequence). The V gene end was trimmed by 9 bases and the J gene end by 8 bases; junction bases not matched to a gene: 15. The DNA for the CDR3 is TGTGCCAGCCGTCCGGTCGACAGGGATGGGGAAAAACTGTTTTTT. This sequence encodes CASRPVDRDGEKLFF.

The CDR3: CASSFYRGGGFSYEQYF. DNA for the CDR3: TGTGCCAGCAGTTTTTATCGAGGGGGCGGGTTCTCCTACGAGCAGTACTTC. The gene calls are TRBV28 and TRBJ2-7; 7 bases are shared with TRBD1. V gave up 3 bases and J gave up 0 bases; unmatched junction bases: 11. CDR3 length: 17 residues. The germline V gene encodes CDR1 MDHEN and CDR2 SYDVKM.

The chain's CDR3 is CASSLARGNAYEQYF. CDR3 DNA sequence: TGTGCCAGCAGCTTAGCCCGGGGGAATGCCTACGAGCAGTACTTC. V gene TRBV7-9 combines with J gene TRBJ2-7, with D possibly TRBD2 on 6 matching bases. The V gene lost 0 bases and the J gene lost 2 bases, with 11 bases spanning the gap. This CDR3 is built from 15 residues. Germline CDR1 reads SEHNR; CDR2 reads FQNEAQ (reference sequence).

The CDR3 region has the DNA TGTGCCATCAGTAAACAGGGGGGGGCCTACAATGAGCAGTTCTTC. Residues: CAISKQGGAYNEQFF. The chain employs TRBV10-3 and TRBJ2-1, with TRBD1 as a possible D gene (8 bases). The CDR3 is 15 residues long. Germline V gene data show CDR1 as ENHRY and CDR2 as SYGVKD. V was cut by 5 bases and J by 2 bases, with 13 bases left in between.

This clone showed up just once. This rearrangement joins TRBV9 to TRBJ2-3; TRBD1 matches 8 bases. The trim removed 3 bases at V and 5 bases at J, leaving 8 bases unmatched. Germline loops: CDR1 SGDLS, CDR2 YYNGEE. CDR3 length equals 15 residues. CDR3 sequence reads: CASSAGQGFGDTQYF. The CDR3 DNA reads as TGTGCCAGCAGCGCTGGACAGGGATTCGGAGATACGCAGTATTTT.

CDR3: CASTIGTVISGANVLTF. Written as DNA, the CDR3 is TGTGCCAGCACCATCGGGACAGTGATCTCTGGGGCCAACGTCCTGACTTTC. This rearrangement joins TRBV28 to TRBJ2-6, with 7 positions matching TRBD1. V was clipped by 7 bases and J by 0 bases; unmatched bases: 9. The CDR3 has 17 amino acids. The germline gives CDR1 MDHEN, CDR2 SYDVKM.

This chain connects TRBV7-2 to TRBJ2-2; D is perhaps TRBD2 (5 bases). This CDR3 region has 17 residues. The germline V and J ends were trimmed by 1 base and 3 bases, with 15 bases remaining between them. CDR1 SGHTA and CDR2 FQGNSA come from the germline V gene. The CDR3 DNA sequence: TGTGCCAGCAGCTTAGATACGCGGGCAGGACACACCGGGGAGCTGTTTTTT. Amino acids: CASSLDTRAGHTGELFF.

V is TRBV15 and J is TRBJ2-3; 12 bases agree with TRBD2. Germline V gene data show CDR1 as LNHNV and CDR2 as YYDKDF (reference sequence). CDR3 length: 17 residues. The J segment lost 3 bases and the V segment lost 0 bases, leaving 4 bases of the junction unmatched. The CDR3 DNA sequence: TGTGCCACCAGCAGAGATCGGGGGACTAGCGGGACAGATACGCAGTATTTT. Translated: CATSRDRGTSGTDTQYF.

CDR3 in DNA: TGTGCCAGCAGTCAAAGGGACGCTACAGGGGGCCTTCGACACTATGGCTACACCTTC. This sequence encodes CASSQRDATGGLRHYGYTF. The rearrangement joins TRBV28 to TRBJ1-2; 9 bases line up with TRBD1. Germline CDR1 and CDR2: MDHEN and SYDVKM. Trimming removed 5 bases from V and 3 bases from J; junction bases left unmatched: 19. This CDR3 has 19 residues.

The chain joins TRBV7-2 to TRBJ2-6; D is uncertain. The V gene lost 9 bases and the J gene lost 4 bases, with 22 bases spanning the gap. Germline V lookup: CDR1 SGHTA, CDR2 FQGNSA. The CDR3 runs to 17 residues. As DNA, the CDR3 is TGTGCCAGTGGCCCCCTTTCTTTACGTCCCGGGGCCAACGTCCTGACTTTC. Protein: CASGPLSLRPGANVLTF.

The chain is built from TRBV3-1 (or the pseudogene TRBV3-2) and TRBJ2-4, with 7 bases that match TRBD1. CDR1 is LGHDT, CDR2 YNNKEL, per germline (reference sequence). The CDR3 loop spans 13 amino acids. Trimming removed 6 bases from V and 4 bases from J; junction bases left unmatched: 3. DNA for the CDR3: TGTGCCAGCAGTCGGGACAGTAAAAACATTCAGTACTTC. Its translation is CASSRDSKNIQYF.

V is TRBV28 and J is TRBJ1-2, with TRBD1 matching 7 bases. The germline V gene has CDR1 MDHEN and CDR2 SYDVKM. The trim removed 2 bases at V and 7 bases at J, leaving 7 bases unmatched. This CDR3 is built from 14 residues. Here the CDR3 DNA reads TGTGCCAGCAGTTTAGTCGAAGGGGGCAGTGGCTACACCTTC. This translates into CASSLVEGGSGYTF.

This clone was picked up a small number of times. The chain carries TRBV2 and TRBJ1-6; D perhaps matches TRBD1 (5 bases). The ends were cut back, 2 bases at V and 10 bases at J, with 15 bases in the middle. The CDR3 extends over 15 amino acids. From germline, CDR1 is SNHLY and CDR2 FYNNEI. The CDR3 DNA reads as TGTGCCAGCAGTGAATCTGGCAGGGTCGGGTCACCCCTCCACTTT. Residues: CASSESGRVGSPLHF.

V is TRBV7-2 and J is TRBJ2-3; 12 nucleotides line up with TRBD2. The trim removed 7 bases at V and 10 bases at J, leaving 12 bases unmatched. The CDR3 contains 15 residues. The germline gives CDR1 SGHTA, CDR2 FQGNSA. CDR3 in DNA: TGTGCCAGCAAGTGGACTAGCGGGAAACTGGAGGCGCAGTATTTT. It is translated as CASKWTSGKLEAQYF.

V usage is TRBV28 and J usage is TRBJ2-4; D unclear. Trimming pared 5 bases from V and 0 bases from J, leaving 5 bases between. The CDR3 spans 13 residues. Germline V gene data show CDR1 as MDHEN and CDR2 as SYDVKM. The CDR3 here is CASSTGAKNIQYF. The CDR3 bases are TGTGCCAGCAGTACGGGAGCCAAAAACATTCAGTACTTC.

In its sample, this clone was seen a few times. The chain links TRBV7-2 to TRBJ1-5; possible D gene TRBD1, 5 bases. This CDR3 spans 15 amino acids. In germline, CDR1 is SGHTA, CDR2 FQGNSA. Trimming shortened V by 5 bases and J by 2 bases, and 13 bases separated the two germline ends. Here the CDR3 reads CASSPGGIGNQPQHF. The DNA of the CDR3 is TGTGCCAGCAGCCCGGGGGGGATTGGCAATCAGCCCCAGCATTTT. The variable domain in full, with the rest retrieved from reference TRBV7-2 and TRBJ1-5, is GAGVSQSPSNKVTEKGKDVELRCDPISGHTALYWYRQSLGQGLEFLIYFQGNSAPDKSGLPSDRFSAERTGGSVSTLTIQRTQQEDSAVYLCASSPGGIGNQPQHFGDGTRLSIL.